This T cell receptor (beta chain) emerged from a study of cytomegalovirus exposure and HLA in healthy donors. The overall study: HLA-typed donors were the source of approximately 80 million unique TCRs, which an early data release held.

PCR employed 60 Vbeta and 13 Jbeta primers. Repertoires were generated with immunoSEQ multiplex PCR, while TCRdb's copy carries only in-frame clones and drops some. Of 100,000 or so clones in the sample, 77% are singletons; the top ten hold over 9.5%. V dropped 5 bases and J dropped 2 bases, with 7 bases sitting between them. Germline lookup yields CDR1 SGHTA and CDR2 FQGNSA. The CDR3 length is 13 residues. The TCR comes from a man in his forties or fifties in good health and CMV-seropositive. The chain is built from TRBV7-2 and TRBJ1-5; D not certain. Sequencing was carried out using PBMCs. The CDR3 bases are TGTGCCAGCAGCGAAGCGGGCAATCAGCCCCAGCATTTT. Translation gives CASSEAGNQPQHF.